This T cell receptor beta chain emerged from a study of T-cell memory formation after mild COVID-19. Study context: Among the donors, TCR clusters were largely specific to each donor.

This CDR3 is built from 15 residues. The ends lost 5 bases at V and 5 bases at J; junction bases unmatched: 12. Looked up from germline, CDR1 is SEHNR and CDR2 is FQNEAQ (reference sequence). There are a few counts of this clonotype. Its specificity is not known. Using its own MiXCR run on the 5' RACE reads, TCRdb lists one record per CDR3 protein. Among more than 250,000 distinct CDR3 sequences listed, about 20% were seen once. General observations from the study: For contracting clones, CD4+ ones sat mainly in CM and EM, CD8+ in EMRA. While clones contracting from day 15 to 85 were balanced between CD4 and CD8, later expanders leaned CD4+.

The sequencing sample was made of PBMCs or a T cell subset sorted from them (not recorded which). J is TRBJ2-7 and V is TRBV7-9; TRBD1 matches at 7 bases. This TCR was recovered from a man younger than 35 who had mild COVID-19 (a few samples of this study predate the infection). Cell type and time point are not known. The chain's CDR3 is CASSLIGTVPHEQYF. The DNA for the CDR3 is TGTGCCAGCAGCCTGATTGGGACAGTACCCCACGAGCAGTACTTC.